This T cell receptor beta chain was identified during a study of T cells expressing NK-cell markers. Study in general: Seven of the eight sequenced donors were classified as HCMV-seropositive, and one was classified as seronegative.

General study results and limits: The share of CD8+ T cells held by dominant NKG2C+ clonotypes was about 1.0-7.5% in about 6 donors.

Production of TCR beta cDNA relied on 5'RACE template switching with UMIs. Each CDR3 protein gets one entry in TCRdb, which reprocessed the 5' RACE reads and gives no DNA. In total, the table holds around 260,000 distinct CDR3 sequences. Germline lookup yields CDR1 DFQATT and CDR2 SNEGSKA (reference sequence). CDR3 size: 13 residues. About this clonotype: Antigen: not known.

This receptor was taken from a woman between 18 and 70 years old in good health. The J gene is TRBJ2-2, the V gene TRBV20-1. Sequenced material: blood T cells: a sorted CD56 or NKG2C T cell subset, CD4+ or CD8+ T cells, or bulk PBMC T cells (not recorded which). The CDR3 loop reads CSARLTDTGELFF.